This TCR beta chain was profiled in a study of cytomegalovirus exposure and HLA in healthy donors. Study results and limitations: Later on, an analysis tied over 15,000 TCR beta sequences to HLA alleles at 0.05 false discovery rate.

Primers included in the PCR were 60 Vbeta and 13 Jbeta primers. Data came from immunoSEQ multiplex PCR; TCRdb stores just in-frame clones and leaves some out. Here the sample spans approximately 120,000 clones, about 84% being singletons. A word on this clone: The target antigen is unknown.

The specimen was PBMCs. The clonotype was recovered from a man aged 35-49 years in good health and CMV-seronegative.

CDR3 DNA: TGTGCCAGCAGCCAAGTTGACAGGGGTTTATATGGTGAAGCTTTCTTT. This codes for CASSQVDRGLYGEAFF. This rearrangement joins TRBV4-2 to TRBJ1-1; 8 positions agree with TRBD1. CDR1 LGHNA and CDR2 YNFKEQ come from the germline V gene. There are 16 residues in the CDR3. Losses at the gene ends were 1 base for V and 7 bases for J; bases not matched to a gene: 11.